This TCR beta chain was recovered during a study of T cell responses to AZD1222 COVID-19 vaccine. Trimming cost V 1 base and J 4 bases, with 17 bases left between them. In germline, CDR1 is LGHNA, CDR2 YNFKEQ. The CDR3 loop spans 17 amino acids. Sequencing used immunoSEQ multiplex PCR; TCRdb keeps in-frame clones, though not all of them. Among 150,000 to 200,000 clones listed, under 95% were seen once. Sequenced material: peripheral blood, taken on day 0 of AZD1222 vaccination. V and J are TRBV4-2 and TRBJ2-1, with D perhaps being TRBD1 or TRBD2 (6 bases each). This clonotype was obtained from an adult in good health. The CDR3 reads CASSQAWGTGTYNEQFF. The CDR3 nucleotides read TGTGCCAGCAGCCAAGCATGGGGCACAGGGACTTACAATGAGCAGTTCTTC.